What follows are 5 T cell receptor beta chains derived from one specimen sequenced in a study of blood T cell repertoires in COVID-19. The assay was immunoSEQ multiplex PCR, and TCRdb's table has in-frame clones only and misses some. The table records roughly 100,000 clones, approximately 86% of them present only once. The sample taken for sequencing was peripheral blood. These receptors originate from a man aged 50-59 years with active or convalescent COVID-19.

The chain has TRBV5-5 and TRBJ1-2; TRBD1 agrees at 10 bases. Per germline, CDR1 SGHKS and CDR2 YYEKEE (reference sequence). Trimming took 3 bases from V and 3 from J; bases not matched to a gene: 5. The CDR3 spans 15 residues. CDR3 residues: CASSSGQGGDYGYTF. The CDR3 DNA sequence: TGTGCCAGCAGCTCCGGACAGGGGGGTGACTATGGCTACACCTTC.

The chain is built from TRBV11-2 and TRBJ2-2; 7 bases line up with TRBD2. The CDR3 loop spans 17 amino acids. The J segment lost 5 bases and the V segment lost 5 bases, leaving 14 bases of the junction unmatched. CDR1 and CDR2 from the germline V gene are SGHAT and FQNNGV. In DNA form, the CDR3 reads TGTGCCAGCAGCCCTATGTCCGGACTAGTAGTGACCGGGGAGCTGTTTTTT. This gives the protein CASSPMSGLVVTGELFF.

V and J are TRBV5-6 and TRBJ1-1; D gene unclear. V shed 5 bases and J shed 0 bases, with 11 bases lying between them. The CDR3 has 14 amino acids. Germline loops: CDR1 SGHDT, CDR2 YYEEEE. The CDR3 sequence: CASSLRILNTEAFF. The CDR3 DNA reads TGTGCCAGCAGTCTCCGTATCCTGAACACTGAAGCTTTCTTT.

J is TRBJ1-2 and V is TRBV28; TRBD1 matches at 9 bases. V trimming: 11 bases; J trimming: 6 bases; junction bases outside the gene matches: 13. The CDR3 is made up of 14 amino acids. Germline CDR1 is MDHEN and CDR2 is SYDVKM. The CDR3: CASRRQGVLDGYTF. For the CDR3, the DNA is TGTGCCTCGCGCCGACAGGGGGTCCTTGATGGCTACACCTTC.

This chain connects TRBV6-6 to TRBJ1-6; 7 bases fit TRBD1. The V gene end was trimmed by 5 bases and the J gene end by 6 bases; junction bases not matched to a gene: 10. Germline CDR1 MNHNY, CDR2 SVGAGI (reference sequence). This CDR3 contains 16 residues. The CDR3 DNA sequence: TGTGCCAGCAGTCCCGACAGGGAAGGGACTAATTCACCCCTCCACTTT. It encodes CASSPDREGTNSPLHF.